One and the same sample provided the 26 T cell receptor beta chains below, sequenced in a study of CD8+CD57+ T cells in acquired aplastic anemia. Profiling that covered TCR beta VDJ and CDR3 relied on genomic DNA as its template. One entry per CDR3 protein results from TCRdb running MiXCR on the reads. The table records 150,000 to 200,000 distinct CDR3 sequences, 64% of them present only once. Sequencing was performed on sorted CD4+, CD8+, or CD8+CD57+ T cells (not recorded which) from PBMCs. These receptors were collected from a human donor with severe aplastic anemia or a healthy control (not recorded which).

This chain connects TRBV7-9 to TRBJ2-1, with D perhaps matching TRBD2 (6 bases). Germline CDR1 is SEHNR and CDR2 is FQNEAQ (reference sequence). The CDR3 contains 15 residues. Trimming shortened V by 1 base and J by 2 bases, and 9 bases separated the two germline ends. The CDR3, as DNA: TGTGCCAGCAGCTTAGACGGGGGAACCTACAATGAGCAGTTCTTC. This sequence encodes CASSLDGGTYNEQFF. The entire variable domain, with the rest obtained from reference TRBV7-9 and TRBJ2-1, is as follows: DTGVSQNPRHKITKRGQNVTFRCDPISEHNRLYWYRQTLGQGPEFLTYFQNEAQLEKSRLLSDRFSAERPKGSFSTLEIQRTEQGDSAMYLCASSLDGGTYNEQFFGPGTRLTVL.

This clonotype was recorded a few times. Since a much larger clone is just one base distant, this may be a read error. The chain carries TRBV4-2 and TRBJ2-1; no definite D call. The CDR3 sequence is 13 residues long. The germline gives CDR1 LGHNA, CDR2 YNFKEQ. The CDR3 sequence is CAGSQDHRNEQFF. For the CDR3, the DNA is TGTGCCGGCAGCCAAGATCATCGTAATGAGCAGTTCTTC.

The V and J genes are TRBV5-1 and TRBJ2-7; 8 bases are shared with TRBD2. This CDR3 region has 14 residues. The J segment lost 2 bases and the V segment lost 4 bases, leaving 5 bases of the junction unmatched. The germline CDR1 and CDR2 sequences are SGHRS and YFSETQ. The CDR3 loop is CASSLGLGAYEQYF. DNA for the CDR3: TGCGCCAGCAGCCTGGGACTAGGGGCCTACGAGCAGTACTTC.

The chain is built from TRBV11-3 and TRBJ2-7; possibly TRBD1 for D (6 bases). The V end lost 4 bases, the J end lost 2 bases, and 6 bases lay between the germline ends. CDR1 and CDR2 from the germline V gene are SGHNT and YENEEA. The CDR3 sequence is 12 residues long. CDR3 nucleotides: TGTGCCAGCAGCTGGGGGCCCTACGAGCAGTACTTC. Residues: CASSWGPYEQYF.

Regarding this clonotype: A junction boundary mismatches the germline segment, possibly from a read error. V is TRBV7-3 and J is TRBJ1-6; D might be TRBD1 (6 bases). The CDR3 is made up of 13 amino acids. The germline gives CDR1 SGHTA, CDR2 FQGTGA. CDR3 nucleotides: TGTGCCAGCAGCTACAGACAGGATTCACCCCTCCACTTC. It encodes CASSYRQDSPLHF.

This sequence joins TRBV19 and TRBJ1-5; weak D call: TRBD1 (5 bases). Trimming removed 1 base from V and 2 bases from J, with 12 bases in between. The CDR3 has 16 amino acids. Germline V CDR1 and CDR2: LNHDA, SQIVND (reference sequence). The CDR3 region has the DNA TGTGCCAGTAGTATAGTCGGGGGAGGGGGCAATCAGCCCCAGCATTTT. Its translation: CASSIVGGGGNQPQHF.

In DNA form, the CDR3 reads TGCGCCAGCAGCTTGGAGCAGACAGGCAGTGAAGCTTTCTTT. Translating gives CASSLEQTGSEAFF. The chain recombines TRBV5-1 with TRBJ1-1, with a weak D call TRBD1 (6 bases). The CDR3 contains 14 residues. Germline-derived CDR1 and CDR2 are SGHRS and YFSETQ. The germline V and J ends were trimmed by 0 bases and 7 bases, with 13 bases remaining between them.

The gene calls are TRBV5-8 and TRBJ1-4; 8 bases map to TRBD1. CDR1 and CDR2 (germline): SGHTS, YDEGEE. Germline trimming cut 4 bases from V and 3 bases from J; bases unmatched to any gene: 17. The CDR3 length is 19 residues. CDR3 nucleotides: TGTGCCAGCAGCGGGGAGACGGGACAGGCCCTATTACCTAATGAAAAACTGTTTTTT. Translated: CASSGETGQALLPNEKLFF. Based on the CDR3 plus reference TRBV5-8 and TRBJ1-4, the full variable domain is EAGVTQSPTHLIKTRGQQATLRCSPISGHTSVYWYQQALGLGLQFLLWYDEGEERNRGNFPPRFSGRQFPNYSSELNVNALELEDSALYLCASSGETGQALLPNEKLFFGSGTQLSVL.

This clonotype came up many times. J is TRBJ1-1 and V is TRBV12-3 or TRBV12-4; perhaps TRBD1 as D (6 bases). V was shortened by 3 bases and J by 1 base, with 9 bases between the two germline ends. This CDR3 has 14 amino acids. CDR3 in DNA: TGTGCCAGCAGTTTCGGGACATGGAACACTGAAGCTTTCTTT. It yields the protein CASSFGTWNTEAFF.

The sample holds many counts of this clonotype. The chain couples TRBV19 to TRBJ2-1; TRBD2 might be the D (7 bases). This CDR3 has 17 amino acids. Germline-derived CDR1 and CDR2 are LNHDA and SQIVND (reference sequence). V gave up 7 bases and J gave up 0 bases, with 19 bases separating them. The CDR3 coding sequence is TGTGCCAGTAATTTTGCGGGGGCCGCTACCTCCTACAATGAGCAGTTCTTC. It yields the protein CASNFAGAATSYNEQFF.

The chain uses TRBV10-3 and TRBJ2-1; 8 bases fit TRBD1. V gave up 8 bases and J gave up 12 bases; unmatched junction bases: 9. In germline, CDR1 is ENHRY, CDR2 SYGVKD. There are 12 residues in the CDR3. CDR3 region: CAIADREDTQFF. The CDR3 bases are TGTGCCATCGCGGACAGGGAGGATACGCAGTTCTTC.

The chain employs TRBV20-1 and TRBJ1-5, with D tentatively TRBD1 (5 bases). V was shortened by 3 bases and J by 0 bases, with 15 bases between the two germline ends. CDR3 size: 16 residues. Germline CDR1 and CDR2: DFQATT and SNEGSKA (reference sequence). The CDR3 nucleotides read TGCAGTGCTAGCGGGGCGGCCGGATATAGCAATCAGCCCCAGCATTTT. Translating gives CSASGAAGYSNQPQHF.

This clonotype was detected ten times or more. The rearrangement links TRBV19 to TRBJ2-1; D tentatively fits TRBD1 or TRBD2 (5 bases each). V lost 1 base and J lost 1, with 8 bases in between. CDR1 and CDR2 from the germline V gene are LNHDA and SQIVND (reference sequence). The CDR3 runs 15 residues. CDR3 residues: CASSIVGASYNEQFF. CDR3 nucleotides: TGTGCCAGTAGTATAGTCGGGGCGTCCTACAATGAGCAGTTCTTC.

The chain recombines TRBV15 with TRBJ2-7; 8 nucleotides match TRBD1. The CDR3 is 15 amino acids. Germline CDR1 LNHNV, CDR2 YYDKDF (reference sequence). V lost 1 base, J lost 2 bases, and 4 bases stayed unmatched. The CDR3 sequence is CATSRVRGQAYEQYF. DNA of the CDR3: TGTGCCACCAGCAGAGTTAGGGGACAGGCCTACGAGCAGTACTTC.

The gene calls are TRBV25-1 and TRBJ1-4; 7 nucleotides match TRBD1. Losses at the gene ends were 5 bases for V and 7 bases for J; bases not matched to a gene: 7. The CDR3 is 14 residues long. Per the germline V gene, CDR1 is MGHDK and CDR2 is SYGVNS. The CDR3 protein is CASSSQGSGEKLFF. In nucleotides, the CDR3 is TGTGCCAGCAGTTCACAGGGGAGCGGTGAAAAACTGTTTTTT.

The chain combines TRBV9 with TRBJ1-1, with 7 bases aligning to TRBD1. CDR1 is SGDLS and CDR2 is YYNGEE in the germline V gene. CDR3 length: 13 residues. Germline trimming cut 4 bases from V and 7 bases from J; bases unmatched to any gene: 7. The CDR3 bases are TGTGCCAGCAGCTTCACAGGGGATAGTGAAGCTTTCTTT. Translation gives CASSFTGDSEAFF.

The chain carries TRBV20-1 and TRBJ2-3; D possibly corresponds to TRBD1 (6 bases). This CDR3 has 14 amino acids. V lost 4 bases and J lost 2, with 13 bases in between. Germline values: CDR1 DFQATT, CDR2 SNEGSKA (reference sequence). Here the CDR3 DNA reads TGCAGTGCTAAACATAACAGGGCCACAGATACGCAGTATTTT. It translates to CSAKHNRATDTQYF.

This clonotype was detected a few times. V and J are TRBV12-3 or TRBV12-4 and TRBJ1-1; D unclear. This CDR3 is 13 amino acids long. V dropped 5 bases and J dropped 0 bases, with 7 bases sitting between them. CDR3 coding DNA: TGTGCCAGCAGTGTCGGTATGAACACTGAAGCTTTCTTT. Its protein product is CASSVGMNTEAFF.

This clonotype has only a few counts. The genes are TRBV7-6 and TRBJ1-4, with TRBD1 matching 7 bases. The trim removed 1 base at V and 8 bases at J, leaving 4 bases unmatched. Germline lookup yields CDR1 SGHVS and CDR2 FNYEAQ. The CDR3 has 14 amino acids. The CDR3 protein is CASSLGQGREKLFF. CDR3 bases: TGTGCCAGCAGCTTAGGACAGGGTCGGGAAAAACTGTTTTTT. Together with reference TRBV7-6 and TRBJ1-4, the CDR3 gives the full variable domain: GAGVSQSPRYKVTKRGQDVALRCDPISGHVSLYWYRQALGQGPEFLTYFNYEAQQDKSGLPNDRFSAERPEGSISTLTIQRTEQRDSAMYRCASSLGQGREKLFFGSGTQLSVL.

This chain connects TRBV20-1 to TRBJ1-2; D remains ambiguous. This CDR3 is 12 amino acids long. Trimming took off 4 bases at V and 5 bases at J, with 11 bases between the two ends. CDR1 DFQATT and CDR2 SNEGSKA come from the germline V gene (reference sequence). The CDR3 nucleotides read TGCAGTGCTATCCAGGAGTTATATGGCTACACCTTC. Translation gives CSAIQELYGYTF.

In the case of this clonotype: One end of the junction varies from germline; a read error may be responsible. The V and J genes are TRBV6-1 and TRBJ2-5; weak D call: TRBD2 (5 bases). Germline V gives CDR1 MNHNS, CDR2 SASEGT. There are 10 residues in the CDR3. The CDR3 sequence: CASSEAEDHF. The CDR3 coding sequence is TGTGCCAGCAGTGAAGCGGAGGATCACTTC.

The J gene is TRBJ2-3, the V gene TRBV29-1, with 9 nucleotides matching TRBD1. The V gene end was trimmed by 4 bases and the J gene end by 4 bases; junction bases not matched to a gene: 3. The CDR3 runs 13 residues. CDR1 and CDR2 from the germline V gene are SQVTM and ANQGSEA. The CDR3: CSVGTGVADTQYF. DNA for the CDR3: TGCAGCGTTGGGACAGGGGTGGCAGATACGCAGTATTTT.

Only one count was recorded for this clonotype. The chain couples TRBV7-9 to TRBJ2-7; 10 bases are a match to TRBD1. With V trimmed by 3 bases and J by 4 bases, 9 bases remained unmatched. CDR3 length: 16 residues. Germline loops: CDR1 SEHNR, CDR2 FQNEAQ (reference sequence). The CDR3 is CASSFAGTGVVYEQYF. CDR3 in DNA: TGTGCCAGCAGCTTTGCCGGGACAGGGGTGGTGTACGAGCAGTACTTC. Complete variable domain (other parts from reference TRBV7-9 and TRBJ2-7): DTGVSQNPRHKITKRGQNVTFRCDPISEHNRLYWYRQTLGQGPEFLTYFQNEAQLEKSRLLSDRFSAERPKGSFSTLEIQRTEQGDSAMYLCASSFAGTGVVYEQYFGPGTRLTVT.

This clonotype was seen repeatedly, ten times or more. This chain links TRBV7-9 with TRBJ2-7; D call uncertain. The CDR3 has 12 amino acids. The germline V gene encodes CDR1 SEHNR and CDR2 FQNEAQ (reference sequence). Trimming pared 3 bases from V and 4 bases from J, leaving 7 bases between. The CDR3 bases are TGTGCCAGCAGCTTCGGGCAATACGAGCAGTACTTC. The encoded protein is CASSFGQYEQYF.

The chain recombines TRBV9 with TRBJ1-1; 11 bases are shared with TRBD1. The CDR3 is 14 amino acids. Germline V gives CDR1 SGDLS, CDR2 YYNGEE. J gave up 5 bases and V 4 bases, and 4 bases lay outside the gene matches. The CDR3 DNA reads as TGTGCCAGCAGCTTTGGGACAGGGGGGACTGAAGCTTTCTTT. Translation: CASSFGTGGTEAFF.

V and J are TRBV5-1 and TRBJ1-4; perhaps TRBD1 as D (5 bases). The CDR3 length is 14 residues. CDR1 is SGHRS, CDR2 YFSETQ, per germline. Trimming removed 4 bases from V and 8 bases from J, with 15 bases in between. For the CDR3, the DNA is TGCGCCAGCAGCGGCGGCAGGGAGGGCGAAAAACTGTTTTTT. Translation: CASSGGREGEKLFF.